Listed below are T cell receptor beta chains from one sample, sequenced in a study of OX40 agonist ivuxolimab in advanced cancers. TCRdb keeps only in-frame clones here, not all; method: immunoSEQ multiplex PCR. Seen here are some 54,000 clones, about 80% observed once, and the top ten hold roughly 4%. The sequenced sample was CD4+ or CD8+ T cells sorted from blood, obtained in a trial of the OX40 agonist ivuxolimab. The receptors here all came from an adult with an advanced solid tumor such as melanoma, head and neck, liver or kidney cancer. CDR3s include the opening cysteine and the closing phenylalanine or tryptophan. The D gene is left open where the match is weak. Size is omitted from some rows. Given values are once, few, many or a class for expanded clones.

- TRBJ2-5 TRBD1 TRBV19 CASSSRDRGFRETQYF TGTGCCAGTAGTTCCCGGGACAGGGGGTTTAGGGAGACCCAGTACTTC
once TRBJ1-4 - TRBV23-1 CASSPSNNVGTTNEKLFF TGCGCCAGCAGTCCATCAAACAACGTAGGGACAACTAATGAAAAACTGTTTTTT
- TRBJ2-3 TRBD1 TRBV11-3 CASSLGTAQYF TGTGCCAGCAGCCTCGGGACAGCGCAGTATTTT
- TRBJ1-5 - TRBV11-2 CASSLSRDQPQHF TGTGCCAGCAGCTTAAGTAGGGATCAGCCCCAGCATTTT
- TRBJ2-3 TRBD1 TRBV25-1 CASSKYNGQGRDTQYF TGTGCCAGCAGTAAATATAATGGACAGGGAAGGGATACGCAGTATTTT
few TRBJ1-1 - TRBV9 CASSVEGFYTEAFF TGTGCCAGCAGCGTAGAGGGTTTTTACACTGAAGCTTTCTTT
- TRBJ2-5 TRBD1 TRBV29-1 CSVNRGEETQYF TGCAGCGTGAACAGGGGTGAAGAGACCCAGTACTTC
- TRBJ1-3 - TRBV7-2 CASSTAPSVGNTIYF TGTGCCAGCAGCACGGCACCTTCAGTCGGAAACACCATATATTTT
- TRBJ2-3 TRBD2 TRBV30 CAWSLGGGSDTQYF TGTGCCTGGAGCTTAGGCGGCGGGAGTGATACGCAGTATTTT
- TRBJ1-1 - TRBV7-2 CASSLRGANTEAFF TGTGCCAGCAGCTTAAGGGGGGCAAACACTGAAGCTTTCTTT
- TRBJ2-2 - TRBV6-5 CASSYSTGVGELFF TGTGCCAGCAGTTACTCGACGGGGGTCGGGGAGCTGTTTTTT
few TRBJ1-5 - TRBV30 CAWRLGDQPQHF TGTGCCTGGAGGCTAGGGGATCAGCCCCAGCATTTT
- TRBJ1-5 - TRBV6-6 CASSYGGYNQPQHF TGTGCCAGCAGTTACGGCGGTTACAATCAGCCCCAGCATTTT
- TRBJ2-7 - TRBV5-6 CASSFGRYGYEQYF TGTGCCAGCAGCTTCGGCAGGTATGGCTACGAGCAGTACTTC
once TRBJ2-3 TRBD2 TRBV28 CASSDSHGTSGRDTQYF TGTGCCAGCAGTGACAGCCACGGGACTAGCGGGAGGGATACGCAGTATTTT
- TRBJ1-6 TRBD1 TRBV28 CASRPSDRGRVNSPLHF TGTGCCAGCAGACCTTCTGACAGGGGGCGAGTTAATTCACCCCTCCACTTT
- TRBJ1-1 TRBD1 TRBV5-6 CASSEGQDRPAFF TGTGCCAGCAGCGAGGGACAGGACCGTCCGGCTTTCTTT
- TRBJ1-1 - TRBV18 CASSPGVGDTEAFF TGTGCCAGCTCACCGGGGGTTGGCGACACTGAAGCTTTCTTT
- TRBJ1-2 TRBD1 TRBV5-1 CASSLFQTGEGGYTF TGCGCCAGCAGCTTGTTCCAAACAGGGGAGGGAGGCTACACCTTC
- TRBJ1-5 - TRBV6-1 CASRRDGNQPQHF TGTGCCAGCCGTAGGGATGGGAATCAGCCCCAGCATTTT
few TRBJ1-1 - TRBV19 CASSIGSNTEAFF TGTGCCAGTAGTATAGGCTCGAACACTGAAGCTTTCTTT
few TRBJ1-5 - TRBV19 CASSIRVGQPQHF TGTGCCAGTAGTATTAGGGTTGGACAGCCCCAGCATTTT
- TRBJ1-2 TRBD1 TRBV28 CASNGQGYGYTF TGTGCCAGTAACGGACAGGGGTACGGCTACACCTTC
- TRBJ2-2 - TRBV6-1 CASRRTGTGELFF TGTGCCAGCAGGAGAACGGGGACCGGGGAGCTGTTTTTT
- TRBJ2-1 - TRBV7-9 CASSLVLDWGSSYNEQFF TGTGCCAGCAGCTTAGTGTTGGATTGGGGGAGCTCCTACAATGAGCAGTTCTTC
- TRBJ2-7 - TRBV7-9 CASSFTGAGNYEQYF TGTGCCAGCAGCTTTACAGGGGCGGGGAATTACGAGCAGTACTTC
few TRBJ2-7 TRBD2 TRBV5-1 CASSFERELNEQYF TGCGCCAGCAGCTTCGAGCGGGAGCTTAACGAGCAGTACTTC
few TRBJ2-7 TRBD1 TRBV19 CASSMGDSISYEQYF TGTGCCAGTAGTATGGGGGACAGTATCTCCTACGAGCAGTACTTC